This TCR beta chain was sequenced in a study of blood T cell repertoires in COVID-19. Generated by immunoSEQ multiplex PCR, the TCRdb table keeps only in-frame clones and is missing some. The sample lists 30,000 to 45,000 clones, about 85% occurring once. The sequenced sample consisted of peripheral blood. This TCR was sampled from a man older than 75 with active or convalescent COVID-19.

The CDR3 DNA reads TGTGCCAGCAGTTACAAGCGGGGGACAGGGTATGAAAAACTGTTTTTT. It codes for CASSYKRGTGYEKLFF. V and J are TRBV6-5 and TRBJ1-4, with TRBD1 matching 9 bases. V lost 2 bases to trimming and J lost 6 bases; unmatched junction nucleotides: 7. Germline V lookup: CDR1 MNHEY, CDR2 SVGAGI. This CDR3 spans 16 amino acids.